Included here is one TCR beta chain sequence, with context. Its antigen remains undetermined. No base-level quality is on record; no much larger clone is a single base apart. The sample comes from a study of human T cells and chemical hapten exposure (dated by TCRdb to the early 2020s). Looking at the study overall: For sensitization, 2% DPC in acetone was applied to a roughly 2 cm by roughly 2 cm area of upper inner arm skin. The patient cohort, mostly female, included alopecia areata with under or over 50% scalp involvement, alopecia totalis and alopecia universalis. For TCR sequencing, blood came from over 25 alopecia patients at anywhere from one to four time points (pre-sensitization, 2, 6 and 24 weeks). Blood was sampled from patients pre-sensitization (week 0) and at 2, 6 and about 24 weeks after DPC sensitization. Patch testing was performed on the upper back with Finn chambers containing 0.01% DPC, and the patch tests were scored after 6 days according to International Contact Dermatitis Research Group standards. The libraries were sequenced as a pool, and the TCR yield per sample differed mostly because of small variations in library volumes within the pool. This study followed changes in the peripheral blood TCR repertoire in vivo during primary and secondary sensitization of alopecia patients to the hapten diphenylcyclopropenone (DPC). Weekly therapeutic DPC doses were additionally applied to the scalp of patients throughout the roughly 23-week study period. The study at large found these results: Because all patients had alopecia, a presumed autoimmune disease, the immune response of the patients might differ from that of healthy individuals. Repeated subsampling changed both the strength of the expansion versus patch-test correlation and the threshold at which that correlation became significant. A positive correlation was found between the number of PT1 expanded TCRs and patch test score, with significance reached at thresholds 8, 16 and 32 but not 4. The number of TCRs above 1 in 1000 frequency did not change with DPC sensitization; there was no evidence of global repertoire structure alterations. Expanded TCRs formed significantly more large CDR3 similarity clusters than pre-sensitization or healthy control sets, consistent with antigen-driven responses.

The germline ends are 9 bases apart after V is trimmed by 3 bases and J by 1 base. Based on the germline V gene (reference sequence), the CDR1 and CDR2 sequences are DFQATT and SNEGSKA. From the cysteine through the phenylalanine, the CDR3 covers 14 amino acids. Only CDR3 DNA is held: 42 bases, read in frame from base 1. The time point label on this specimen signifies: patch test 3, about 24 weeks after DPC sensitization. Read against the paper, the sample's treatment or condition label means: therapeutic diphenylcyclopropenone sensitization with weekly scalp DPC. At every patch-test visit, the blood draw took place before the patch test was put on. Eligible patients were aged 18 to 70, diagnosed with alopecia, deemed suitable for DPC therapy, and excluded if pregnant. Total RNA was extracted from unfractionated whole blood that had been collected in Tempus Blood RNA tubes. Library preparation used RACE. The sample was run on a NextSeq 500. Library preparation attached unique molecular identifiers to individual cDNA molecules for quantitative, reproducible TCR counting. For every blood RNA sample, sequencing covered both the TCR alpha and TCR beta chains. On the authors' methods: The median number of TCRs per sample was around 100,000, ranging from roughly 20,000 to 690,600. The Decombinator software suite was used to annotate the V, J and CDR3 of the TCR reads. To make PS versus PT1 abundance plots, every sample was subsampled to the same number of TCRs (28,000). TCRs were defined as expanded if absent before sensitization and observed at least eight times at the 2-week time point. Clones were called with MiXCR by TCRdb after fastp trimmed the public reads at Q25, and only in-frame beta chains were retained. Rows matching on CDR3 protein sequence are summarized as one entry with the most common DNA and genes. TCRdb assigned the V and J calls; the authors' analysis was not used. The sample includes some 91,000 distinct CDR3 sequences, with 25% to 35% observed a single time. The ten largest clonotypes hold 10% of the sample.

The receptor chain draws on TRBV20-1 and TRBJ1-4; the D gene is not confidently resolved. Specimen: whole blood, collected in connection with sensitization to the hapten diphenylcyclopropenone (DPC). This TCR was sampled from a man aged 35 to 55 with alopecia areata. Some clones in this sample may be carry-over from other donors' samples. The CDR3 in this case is CSASGQETNEKLFF. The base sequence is TGCAGTGCTAGTGGCCAGGAAACTAATGAAAAACTGTTTTTT.